This TCR beta chain stems from a study of human T cells and chemical hapten exposure. Study as a whole: Small discrepancies in pooled library volume mainly accounted for the varying TCR yields per sample.

It was the library that attached unique molecular identifiers to individual cDNA molecules. TCRdb recomputed calls from the 5' RACE reads with MiXCR, one row per CDR3 protein. The repertoire has 110,000 or so distinct CDR3 sequences, roughly a fifth of them found once; the top ten carry around 2.7%. Study-level findings and limits: There was no change with DPC sensitization in TCRs above 1 in 1000 frequency.

Researchers extracted total RNA from unfractionated whole blood. On this clonotype: Its antigen is unidentified.

The TCR was taken from a human donor in good health.

CDR3 bases: TGTGCCAGCAGTTTCTCGACCAGCGCCCATAGCACAGATACGCAGTATTTT. Its protein is CASSFSTSAHSTDTQYF. V usage is TRBV6-6 and J usage is TRBJ2-3; D remains ambiguous. CDR1 and CDR2 (germline): MNHNY, SVGAGI (reference sequence). V lost 4 bases, J lost 0 bases, and 17 bases lay in between. The CDR3 is made up of 17 amino acids.